The 16 T cell receptor beta chains in this list originate from one sample, sequenced in a study of blood T cell repertoires in COVID-19. Data came from immunoSEQ multiplex PCR; TCRdb stores just in-frame clones and leaves some out. The profile shows 130,000 or so clones, roughly 79% of them singletons. Sequencing was done on a sample of peripheral blood. The receptors stem from a human donor in a cohort sampled during active COVID-19.

CDR3 sequence: CASSQDQFVYEQFF. The CDR3 DNA sequence: TGTGCCAGCAGCCAAGATCAGTTTGTGTATGAGCAGTTCTTC. The chain links TRBV4-2 to TRBJ2-1; the D is unclear. The ends were cut back, 0 bases at V and 8 bases at J, with 11 bases in the middle. The CDR3 sequence is 14 residues long. The V gene's germline CDR1 is LGHNA and CDR2 YNFKEQ.

The J gene is TRBJ1-6, the V gene TRBV15, with D unresolved. CDR1 LNHNV and CDR2 YYDKDF come from the germline V gene (reference sequence). The CDR3 runs to 16 residues. Trimming stripped 0 bases from V and 2 bases from J, with 8 bases between. CDR3 in amino acids: CATSRDSSPYNSPLHF. In DNA, the CDR3 is TGTGCCACCAGCAGAGATTCGAGCCCCTATAATTCACCCCTCCACTTT.

This clone has more than one count but fewer than ten. This rearrangement joins TRBV10-3 to TRBJ1-1; a possible D gene is TRBD1 (5 bases). V lost 4 bases, J lost 4 bases, and 10 bases lay in between. CDR3 size: 13 residues. Per the germline V gene, CDR1 is ENHRY and CDR2 is SYGVKD. The chain's CDR3 is CAISVSGGTEAFF. CDR3 sequence (DNA): TGTGCCATCAGTGTGTCGGGGGGCACTGAAGCTTTCTTT.

This sequence joins TRBV7-9 and TRBJ1-5; D is unclear. Trimming took off 4 bases at V and 0 bases at J, with 10 bases between the two ends. The germline V gene encodes CDR1 SEHNR and CDR2 FQNEAQ (reference sequence). The CDR3 runs to 15 residues. CDR3 coding DNA: TGTGCCAGCAGCTCGTGGCCCACTAGCAATCAGCCCCAGCATTTT. This codes for CASSSWPTSNQPQHF.

This sequence joins TRBV2 and TRBJ2-2; possible D gene TRBD1, 7 bases. This CDR3 has 15 amino acids. From germline, CDR1 is SNHLY and CDR2 FYNNEI. V lost 3 bases and J lost 6, with 14 bases in between. CDR3 sequence (DNA): TGTGCCAGCAGTGATGACAGGGAGGACTCCGGGGAGCTGTTTTTT. Protein sequence: CASSDDREDSGELFF.

V gene TRBV28 combines with J gene TRBJ2-1, with TRBD1 matching 9 bases. The CDR3 sequence is 15 residues long. Germline-derived CDR1 and CDR2 are MDHEN and SYDVKM. The trim removed 4 bases at V and 7 bases at J, leaving 8 bases unmatched. For the CDR3, the DNA is TGTGCCAGCAGTTCTACAGGGGGCAGGAAGAATGAGCAGTTCTTC. As protein: CASSSTGGRKNEQFF. Variable domain in full (rest from reference TRBV28 and TRBJ2-1): DVKVTQSSRYLVKRTGEKVFLECVQDMDHENMFWYRQDPGLGLRLIYFSYDVKMKEKGDIPEGYSVSREKKERFSLILESASTNQTSMYLCASSSTGGRKNEQFFGPGTRLTVL.

The CDR3 reads CASSQAGTTNYGYTF. Here the CDR3 DNA reads TGCGCCAGCAGCCAAGCAGGCACCACTAACTATGGCTACACCTTC. The chain employs TRBV4-1 and TRBJ1-2; no clear D gene. Germline V gene lookup returns CDR1 MGHRA and CDR2 YSYEKL. Trimming removed 1 base at V and 0 bases at J, with 9 bases between. This CDR3 comprises 15 residues.

The genes are TRBV10-2 and TRBJ2-7, with TRBD2 identical over 12 bases. Germline CDR1 reads WSHSY; CDR2 reads SAAADI. The CDR3 covers 14 residues. V gave up 5 bases and J gave up 1 base; unmatched junction bases: 0. The CDR3 loop is CASSLAGGSYEQYF. The CDR3 nucleotides read TGCGCCAGCAGTCTAGCGGGGGGGTCCTACGAGCAGTACTTC.

This chain joins TRBV19 and TRBJ1-5, with 7 bases lining up with TRBD1. The CDR3 is 15 residues long. With 9 bases clipped from V and 6 bases from J, the junction kept 14 bases outside the gene matches. Per germline, CDR1 LNHDA and CDR2 SQIVND (reference sequence). Written as DNA, the CDR3 is TGTGCCAGCCTCGGACAGGAGGGGCCGAGTCAGCCCCAGCATTTT. Protein product: CASLGQEGPSQPQHF.

The chain links TRBV5-4 to TRBJ2-7; TRBD1 aligns across 8 bases. Trimming cost V 2 bases and J 5 bases; bases outside gene matches: 6. CDR3 length: 14 amino acids. Germline V gives CDR1 SGHNT, CDR2 YYREEE (reference sequence). CDR3 nucleotide sequence: TGTGCCAGCAGCTTCGGTGGACAGGGCCACGAGCAGTACTTC. Translating it yields CASSFGGQGHEQYF.

Details on this clone: A junction end diverges from the germline sequence, so it may reflect a read error. Here the CDR3 reads CAISDSTRTEETQYF. For the CDR3, the DNA is TGTGCCATCAGTGATTCCACCCGGACAGAAGAGACCCAGTACTTC. The V and J genes are TRBV24-1 and TRBJ2-5, with a weak D call TRBD1 (6 bases). The length of the CDR3 is 15 residues. The germline V gene encodes CDR1 KGHDR and CDR2 SFDVKD.

The chain links TRBV27 to TRBJ1-1, with 7 positions matching TRBD1. The CDR3 covers 17 residues. Germline loops: CDR1 MNHEY, CDR2 SMNVEV (reference sequence). V was pared by 1 base and J by 4 bases, with 12 bases of the junction left unmatched. Here the CDR3 reads CASSLLLPWAGGTEAFF. CDR3 DNA: TGTGCCAGCAGTTTATTACTCCCTTGGGCAGGGGGCACTGAAGCTTTCTTT.

CDR3 in DNA: TGTGCCAGCAGCCAGACCGGGACAGGGGTTTCACCCCTCCACTTT. Translated, it gives CASSQTGTGVSPLHF. The chain employs TRBV3-1 (or the pseudogene TRBV3-2) and TRBJ1-6, with TRBD1 matching 10 bases. From germline, CDR1 is LGHDT and CDR2 YNNKEL (reference sequence). The CDR3 covers 15 residues. J lost 9 bases, V lost 3 bases, and 5 bases had no gene match.

This clone came up many times. The chain employs TRBV11-2 and TRBJ1-2; D unclear. V lost 5 bases to trimming and J lost 8 bases, with 12 bases between them. The CDR3 is 12 residues long. Germline V CDR1 and CDR2: SGHAT, FQNNGV. The CDR3 bases are TGTGCCAGCAGCCCTACCCTCAAGGGCTACACCTTC. It yields the protein CASSPTLKGYTF.

The rearrangement joins TRBV27 to TRBJ1-2, with D tentatively TRBD1 (5 bases). The CDR3 has 15 residues. Germline loops: CDR1 MNHEY, CDR2 SMNVEV (reference sequence). Trimming removed 3 bases from V and 1 base from J, with 12 bases in between. CDR3 loop: CASSFSTGGNYGYTF. In DNA, the CDR3 is TGTGCCAGCAGTTTTTCTACGGGGGGTAACTATGGCTACACCTTC.

This chain connects TRBV11-1 to TRBJ1-5; D is undetermined. The CDR3 is made up of 14 amino acids. Per germline, CDR1 SGHAT and CDR2 FQDESV (reference sequence). V gave up 5 bases and J gave up 3 bases, with 11 bases separating them. The chain's CDR3 is CASSRSGDNQPQHF. The CDR3 coding sequence is TGTGCCAGCAGCCGCAGCGGGGACAATCAGCCCCAGCATTTT.